One sample yielded the 30 T cell receptor beta chains listed below, sequenced in a study of blood T cell repertoires in COVID-19. Using immunoSEQ multiplex PCR, the repertoire was profiled, and TCRdb retains in-frame clones only, with some absent. This sample has more than 300,000 clones, with 90% found just once. Sequencing was carried out using PBMCs or T cells enriched from blood (not recorded which). Receptor source: a woman aged 25 to 45 who had been exposed to COVID-19.

This chain links TRBV6-1 with TRBJ1-6; no definite D call. CDR3 size: 19 residues. V was clipped by 2 bases and J by 6 bases, with 23 bases between them. Germline V gene sequence: CDR1 MNHNS, CDR2 SASEGT. The CDR3 DNA reads TGTGCCAGCAGTGAATGTAGGACTCTGAACGGGGTTTGTAATTCACCCCTCCACTTT. This encodes CASSECRTLNGVCNSPLHF.

The rearrangement links TRBV7-2 to TRBJ1-1; possible D gene TRBD1, 6 bases. The V end was cut by 4 bases, the J end by 1 base, with 13 bases between. CDR1 is SGHTA and CDR2 is FQGNSA in the germline V gene. This CDR3 has 15 residues. This CDR3 is CASSSSGQPNTEAFF. CDR3 DNA sequence: TGTGCCAGCAGCTCCTCAGGACAGCCGAACACTGAAGCTTTCTTT.

This chain uses TRBV4-1 with TRBJ2-7; TRBD2 matches at 8 bases. Germline CDR1 is MGHRA and CDR2 is YSYEKL. The CDR3 is made up of 14 amino acids. V shed 1 base, J shed 1 base, and the junction held 0 bases outside the gene matches. This CDR3 reads CASSQGGGSYEQYF. The DNA for the CDR3 is TGCGCCAGCAGCCAAGGCGGGGGGTCCTACGAGCAGTACTTC.

This chain links TRBV7-2 with TRBJ2-2; D uncertain. This CDR3 is 13 amino acids long. V was shortened by 5 bases and J by 5 bases, with 9 bases between the two germline ends. Germline V CDR1 and CDR2: SGHTA, FQGNSA. The DNA for the CDR3 is TGTGCCAGCAGCCCCGGTTGGACCGGGGAGCTGTTTTTT. Translated, it gives CASSPGWTGELFF.

J is TRBJ1-5 and V is TRBV3-1 (or the pseudogene TRBV3-2); 7 positions agree with TRBD1. The ends lost 5 bases at V and 3 bases at J; junction bases unmatched: 4. Germline loops: CDR1 LGHDT, CDR2 YNNKEL (reference sequence). The CDR3 loop spans 14 amino acids. The CDR3 DNA sequence: TGTGCCAGCAGCTGGGGACAGATCAATCAGCCCCAGCATTTT. Translated, it gives CASSWGQINQPQHF.

V is TRBV19 and J is TRBJ1-2, with 8 bases fitting TRBD1. Trimming cost V 5 bases and J 4 bases; bases outside gene matches: 3. This CDR3 region has 13 residues. The germline CDR1 and CDR2 sequences are LNHDA and SQIVND (reference sequence). CDR3 region: CASSRQGSYGYTF. CDR3 nucleotides: TGTGCCAGTAGTCGACAGGGGAGCTATGGCTACACCTTC.

J is TRBJ1-6 and V is TRBV10-3, with TRBD1 matching 7 bases. The CDR3 totals 15 residues. V lost 1 base and J lost 8; bases outside the gene matches: 5. In germline, CDR1 is ENHRY, CDR2 SYGVKD. The CDR3 nucleotides are TGTGCCATCAGTGAGTGGAGGACAGGTGATTCACCCCTCCACTTT. Translating it yields CAISEWRTGDSPLHF.

This clone appeared once. J is TRBJ1-1 and V is TRBV7-7; 8 nucleotides agree with TRBD1. Germline assignment: CDR1 SSHAT and CDR2 FNYEAQ (reference sequence). This CDR3 comprises 15 residues. Trimming took 1 base from V and 4 from J; bases not matched to a gene: 5. The CDR3 is CASSLEGQVPTEAFF. CDR3 nucleotide sequence: TGTGCCAGCAGCTTAGAGGGACAGGTCCCCACTGAAGCTTTCTTT.

The chain has TRBV15 and TRBJ2-3; 10 bases align to TRBD2. Germline lookup yields CDR1 LNHNV and CDR2 YYDKDF (reference sequence). This CDR3 is built from 14 residues. Germline trimming cut 5 bases from V and 9 bases from J; bases unmatched to any gene: 8. The CDR3 loop is CATSESGGAQTQYF. In DNA form, the CDR3 reads TGTGCCACCAGCGAAAGCGGGGGGGCCCAGACGCAGTATTTT.

The chain uses TRBV29-1 and TRBJ1-2; 9 bases are a match to TRBD1. From germline, CDR1 is SQVTM and CDR2 ANQGSEA. This CDR3 has 18 amino acids. Germline trimming cut 6 bases from V and 3 bases from J; bases unmatched to any gene: 20. The CDR3 DNA reads TGCAGCGTGGGGATATCCGGGACAGGGAGGTGGGTTGACTATGGCTACACCTTC. Translating it yields CSVGISGTGRWVDYGYTF.

The chain links TRBV3-1 (or the pseudogene TRBV3-2) to TRBJ1-1, with unresolved D. Trimming left V 4 bases short and J 0 bases short, with 9 bases between. The CDR3 sequence is 14 residues long. In germline, CDR1 is LGHDT, CDR2 YNNKEL (reference sequence). The chain's CDR3 is CASSPSAVNTEAFF. In DNA form, the CDR3 reads TGTGCCAGCAGCCCTAGCGCGGTGAACACTGAAGCTTTCTTT.

The gene calls are TRBV2 and TRBJ2-3; TRBD2 aligns across 7 bases. Germline V CDR1 and CDR2: SNHLY, FYNNEI. The trim removed 5 bases at V and 2 bases at J, leaving 7 bases unmatched. This CDR3 is 15 amino acids long. CDR3 sequence: CASSRSAGHTDTQYF. The CDR3 nucleotides are TGTGCCAGCAGTAGGTCAGCGGGGCACACAGATACGCAGTATTTT.

The V and J genes are TRBV3-1 (or the pseudogene TRBV3-2) and TRBJ1-6; no clear D. The CDR3 spans 15 residues. V gave up 0 bases and J gave up 9 bases, with 12 bases separating them. The V gene's germline CDR1 is LGHDT and CDR2 YNNKEL (reference sequence). This CDR3 reads CASSQDRRGSSPLHF. Written as DNA, the CDR3 is TGTGCCAGCAGCCAAGATCGTAGAGGGAGTTCACCCCTCCACTTT.

This chain uses TRBV3-1 (or the pseudogene TRBV3-2) with TRBJ1-1; tentative D call: TRBD1 (5 bases). The germline CDR1 and CDR2 sequences are LGHDT and YNNKEL (reference sequence). The V and J ends lost 7 bases and 0 bases respectively, with 12 bases between them. The CDR3 covers 14 residues. The CDR3 DNA follows: TGTGCCAGCACCAAGGGGCCCATGAACACTGAAGCTTTCTTT. This gives the protein CASTKGPMNTEAFF.

Worth noting for this clone: Compared with germline, one end of the junction differs, possibly owing to a read error. The chain recombines TRBV13 with TRBJ2-7, with 7 bases identical to TRBD1. Germline V gene lookup returns CDR1 PRHDT and CDR2 FYEKMQ (reference sequence). There are 17 residues in the CDR3. The CDR3, as DNA: TGTGCCAGCAGCTTAGTTACGGGACAGAACCCCTCCCACGAGCAGTACTTC. Its translation: CASSLVTGQNPSHEQYF.

This clone was seen only once. The V call is TRBV2, the J call TRBJ2-5; maybe TRBD1 (6 bases). The CDR3 runs to 12 residues. The ends were cut back, 5 bases at V and 5 bases at J, with 9 bases in the middle. Germline V gene lookup returns CDR1 SNHLY and CDR2 FYNNEI. CDR3 coding DNA: TGTGCCAGCAGTAAGACAGGCGAGACCCAGTACTTC. Its translation is CASSKTGETQYF.

The chain employs TRBV18 and TRBJ1-1; 9 nucleotides match TRBD1. The germline V gene encodes CDR1 KGHSH and CDR2 LQKENI. V trimming: 6 bases; J trimming: 10 bases; junction bases outside the gene matches: 15. This CDR3 contains 15 residues. This CDR3 reads CASSPRQGDFLAAFF. As DNA, the CDR3 is TGTGCCAGCTCGCCCCGACAGGGGGACTTTCTCGCAGCTTTCTTT.

The chain carries TRBV2 and TRBJ1-1; perhaps TRBD1 as D (5 bases). The CDR3 has 14 residues. Trimming pared 8 bases from V and 3 bases from J, leaving 16 bases between. CDR1 and CDR2 from the germline V gene are SNHLY and FYNNEI. This CDR3 reads CASPRAGVYTEAFF. The DNA of the CDR3 is TGTGCCAGCCCACGGGCGGGGGTTTACACTGAAGCTTTCTTT.

The rearrangement links TRBV29-1 to TRBJ2-5; maybe TRBD1 (6 bases). Trimming stripped 5 bases from V and 0 bases from J, with 10 bases between. The V gene's germline CDR1 is SQVTM and CDR2 ANQGSEA. This CDR3 comprises 13 residues. The CDR3, as DNA: TGCAGCGTTCTCCGGACAGACCAAGAGACCCAGTACTTC. It codes for CSVLRTDQETQYF. Supplemented by reference TRBV29-1 and TRBJ2-5, the full variable domain reads SAVISQKPSRDICQRGTSLTIQCQVDSQVTMMFWYRQQPGQSLTLIATANQGSEATYESGFVIDKFPISRPNLTFSTLTVSNMSPEDSSIYLCSVLRTDQETQYFGPGTRLLVL.

Regarding this clone: Other DNA sequences in the same sample also yield this CDR3. This chain connects TRBV5-1 to TRBJ2-5; TRBD1 might be the D (5 bases). CDR1 is SGHRS, CDR2 YFSETQ, per germline. Between the trimmed V and J ends, which lost 0 bases and 3 bases, there was a span of 6 bases. This CDR3 comprises 13 residues. CDR3 in DNA: TGCGCCAGCAGCTTGGCCAGGGAAGAGACCCAGTACTTC. Its protein product is CASSLAREETQYF.

The chain recombines TRBV4-3 with TRBJ2-2; TRBD2 agrees at 8 bases. This CDR3 is built from 18 residues. V trimming: 3 bases; J trimming: 2 bases; junction bases outside the gene matches: 11. Germline V gives CDR1 LGHNA, CDR2 YSLEER. The CDR3 sequence: CASSHQGGRGDNTGELFF. For the CDR3, the DNA is TGCGCCAGCAGCCACCAGGGAGGGCGGGGGGACAACACCGGGGAGCTGTTTTTT.

The chain links TRBV2 to TRBJ1-2, with a tentative D call TRBD1 (5 bases). The CDR3 totals 14 residues. V lost 6 bases and J 1 base, leaving 12 bases between the germline ends. The germline V gene encodes CDR1 SNHLY and CDR2 FYNNEI. CDR3 nucleotide sequence: TGTGCCAGCAGGGACCAGGGTTTTAACTATGGCTACACCTTC. Amino acid sequence: CASRDQGFNYGYTF.

J is TRBJ1-2 and V is TRBV12-3 or TRBV12-4, with 7 bases aligning to TRBD1. There are 13 residues in the CDR3. J gave up 8 bases and V 6 bases, and 9 bases lay outside the gene matches. The CDR3 spells CASSAGQPEGYTF. CDR3 coding DNA: TGTGCCAGCAGCGCGGGACAGCCTGAGGGCTACACCTTC.

This clone was detected once. The chain employs TRBV9 and TRBJ1-1; the D gene is possibly TRBD1 (5 bases). Germline V CDR1 and CDR2: SGDLS, YYNGEE. There are 13 residues in the CDR3. V was shortened by 3 bases and J by 8 bases, with 14 bases between the two germline ends. The CDR3 DNA is TGTGCCAGCAGCGCCCAGGGTTACTCCGAAGCTTTCTTT. The encoded protein is CASSAQGYSEAFF.

This sequence joins TRBV5-1 and TRBJ1-5; TRBD1 might be the D (6 bases). Per germline, CDR1 SGHRS and CDR2 YFSETQ. CDR3 length equals 20 residues. The V end was cut by 0 bases, the J end by 2 bases, with 24 bases between. For the CDR3, the DNA is TGCGCCAGCAGCTTGGCGGGACATATCACTAGTTTATTAGGCAATCAGCCCCAGCATTTT. Residues: CASSLAGHITSLLGNQPQHF.

The rearrangement uses TRBV4-1 and TRBJ2-7, with TRBD1 identical over 9 bases. Germline V gives CDR1 MGHRA, CDR2 YSYEKL. After removal of 4 bases from V and 2 bases from J, the junction contained 6 bases not matched to a gene. This CDR3 spans 15 amino acids. In DNA form, the CDR3 reads TGCGCCAGCAGCCGAGGGGACAGGGCGACCTACGAGCAGTACTTC. Amino acid sequence: CASSRGDRATYEQYF.

The V call is TRBV7-8, the J call TRBJ2-5, with D possibly being TRBD1 (6 bases). There are 15 residues in the CDR3. The germline gives CDR1 SGHVS, CDR2 FQNEAQ. V was shortened by 5 bases and J by 4 bases, with 17 bases between the two germline ends. The CDR3 reads CASSLVLGARETQYF. As DNA, the CDR3 is TGTGCCAGCAGCCTCGTGCTGGGGGCGAGAGAGACCCAGTACTTC.

This chain links TRBV27 with TRBJ1-3, with D unresolved. The CDR3 runs 15 residues. Germline V gene lookup returns CDR1 MNHEY and CDR2 SMNVEV (reference sequence). V was shortened by 5 bases and J by 0 bases, with 11 bases between the two germline ends. The CDR3 nucleotides read TGTGCCAGCAGTCCCCGAGGAAGCTCTGGAAACACCATATATTTT. Protein: CASSPRGSSGNTIYF.

J is TRBJ1-1 and V is TRBV4-3; D is perhaps TRBD1 (6 bases). Germline values: CDR1 LGHNA, CDR2 YSLEER. Between the trimmed V and J ends, which lost 0 bases and 11 bases, there was a span of 19 bases. The CDR3 has 15 residues. In DNA form, the CDR3 reads TGCGCCAGCAGCCAAGATCGGGCAGGGGCAGTGATGGCTTTCTTT. Protein sequence: CASSQDRAGAVMAFF.

The rearrangement joins TRBV18 to TRBJ2-7; tentatively, D is TRBD1 (6 bases). V was pared by 5 bases and J by 2 bases, with 10 bases between. Germline V gives CDR1 KGHSH, CDR2 LQKENI. The CDR3 extends over 13 amino acids. The CDR3 spells CASSSSGAYEQYF. The CDR3 DNA reads as TGTGCCAGCTCATCCTCAGGGGCCTACGAGCAGTACTTC.